Listed below are T cell receptor beta chains from one sample, sequenced in a study of cytotoxic CD8 clonotypes in ibrutinib-treated CLL. Only in-frame clones appear in the TCRdb table, and some are missing; sequencing was by immunoSEQ multiplex PCR. The sample holds roughly 42,000 clones; 60% to 70% are singletons and the top ten take 20% to 25%. This material consisted of PBMCs, taken after 24 months of ibrutinib treatment. These receptors were taken from a human donor with chronic lymphocytic leukemia. Each CDR3 is given with its conserved first and last residue. The order of the fields is CDR3 DNA, CDR3 protein, V gene, clone size, CDR3 length, D gene, J gene. The D gene is left open where the match is weak. Clone size appears in some rows only: once, few, many, or a class for an expanded clone.

CDR3 DNA: TGCGCCAGCAGCCGAGGGTCGGCTATGAGATTAGCTGAAGCTTTCTTT
CDR3 protein: CASSRGSAMRLAEAFF
V gene: TRBV5-1
clone size: few
CDR3 length: 16
D gene: .
J gene: TRBJ1-1

CDR3 DNA: TGCGCCAGCAGCTTTCAAGTTGGGGTCGACTCCTACGAGCAGTACTTC
CDR3 protein: CASSFQVGVDSYEQYF
V gene: TRBV5-1
clone size: .
CDR3 length: 16
D gene: .
J gene: TRBJ2-7

CDR3 DNA: TGCGCCAGCAGCACGGGACTAGGGGAGGCAGATACGCAGTATTTT
CDR3 protein: CASSTGLGEADTQYF
V gene: TRBV5-1
clone size: few
CDR3 length: 15
D gene: TRBD2
J gene: TRBJ2-3

CDR3 DNA: TGCGCCAGCAGCTTGGGCCCAGGGTCTCAAATTCAGCAGTTCTTC
CDR3 protein: CASSLGPGSQIQQFF
V gene: TRBV5-1
clone size: many
CDR3 length: 15
D gene: .
J gene: TRBJ2-1

CDR3 DNA: TGTGCCAGCAGTTACTTCTGGCGCTCTGGGGCCAACGTCCTGACTTTC
CDR3 protein: CASSYFWRSGANVLTF
V gene: TRBV6-5
clone size: once
CDR3 length: 16
D gene: .
J gene: TRBJ2-6

CDR3 DNA: TGCGCCAGCAGCTTGGATGTTGGGTTTGGGATCTACGAGCAGTACTTC
CDR3 protein: CASSLDVGFGIYEQYF
V gene: TRBV5-1
clone size: once
CDR3 length: 16
D gene: .
J gene: TRBJ2-7

CDR3 DNA: TGTGCCAGCTCAAACCGGACGACCCAGTACTTC
CDR3 protein: CASSNRTTQYF
V gene: TRBV7-8
clone size: few
CDR3 length: 11
D gene: .
J gene: TRBJ2-5

CDR3 DNA: TGTGCCAGCAGTTTGCCGGGACAGGGGTCAGATACGCAGTATTTT
CDR3 protein: CASSLPGQGSDTQYF
V gene: TRBV28
clone size: few
CDR3 length: 15
D gene: TRBD1
J gene: TRBJ2-3

CDR3 DNA: TGTGCCAGCAGTGTGTGGCGCCTTGAGTCGGCTGGAAACACCATATATTTT
CDR3 protein: CASSVWRLESAGNTIYF
V gene: TRBV2
clone size: .
CDR3 length: 17
D gene: .
J gene: TRBJ1-3

CDR3 DNA: TGTGCCAGCTCAGAGGACAGGCTCTACGAGCAGTACTTC
CDR3 protein: CASSEDRLYEQYF
V gene: TRBV18
clone size: .
CDR3 length: 13
D gene: TRBD1
J gene: TRBJ2-7

CDR3 DNA: TGTGCCAGCAGTTACACCAACCCCGGACAGGGATATGGCTACACCTTC
CDR3 protein: CASSYTNPGQGYGYTF
V gene: TRBV6-5
clone size: .
CDR3 length: 16
D gene: TRBD1
J gene: TRBJ1-2

CDR3 DNA: TGTGCCAGCAGCGTAGCCCCCCGGATGACCTCTGGAAACACCATATATTTT
CDR3 protein: CASSVAPRMTSGNTIYF
V gene: TRBV9
clone size: .
CDR3 length: 17
D gene: .
J gene: TRBJ1-3

CDR3 DNA: TGCGCCAGCACCCGGGGGGATGAGCAGTTCTTC
CDR3 protein: CASTRGDEQFF
V gene: TRBV4-1
clone size: .
CDR3 length: 11
D gene: TRBD2
J gene: TRBJ2-1

CDR3 DNA: TGTGCCAGCAGCGTAGAGGGCAGTTCTTTTGAAAAACTGTTTTTT
CDR3 protein: CASSVEGSSFEKLFF
V gene: TRBV9
clone size: .
CDR3 length: 15
D gene: .
J gene: TRBJ1-4

CDR3 DNA: TGTGCCAGCAGGGACCCTAGCTGGGACGGCTCCTACGAGCAGTACTTC
CDR3 protein: CASRDPSWDGSYEQYF
V gene: TRBV6-6
clone size: .
CDR3 length: 16
D gene: .
J gene: TRBJ2-7

CDR3 DNA: TGTGCCAGCAGCTTAAACCAGAAGATACAGAGAAACACTGAAGCTTTCTTT
CDR3 protein: CASSLNQKIQRNTEAFF
V gene: TRBV7-3
clone size: .
CDR3 length: 17
D gene: .
J gene: TRBJ1-1

CDR3 DNA: TGCGCCAGCAGCTTGTTTAACAGGCACACTGAAGCTTTCTTT
CDR3 protein: CASSLFNRHTEAFF
V gene: TRBV5-1
clone size: few
CDR3 length: 14
D gene: .
J gene: TRBJ1-1

CDR3 DNA: TGTGCCAGCAGTGCGGGGCCTACGGGCGGCTACACCTTC
CDR3 protein: CASSAGPTGGYTF
V gene: TRBV2
clone size: .
CDR3 length: 13
D gene: .
J gene: TRBJ1-2

CDR3 DNA: TGTGCCAGTAGCAACAGGCCCGACGGTACGCAGTATTTT
CDR3 protein: CASSNRPDGTQYF
V gene: TRBV19
clone size: once
CDR3 length: 13
D gene: .
J gene: TRBJ2-3

CDR3 DNA: TGTGCCAGTGCGACCCCCTCCCTGGAAGCTTTCTTT
CDR3 protein: CASATPSLEAFF
V gene: TRBV19
clone size: once
CDR3 length: 12
D gene: .
J gene: TRBJ1-1

CDR3 DNA: TGTGCCAGCAGCTTGATGGGGCGCGGGGGTCAAGAGACCCAGTACTTC
CDR3 protein: CASSLMGRGGQETQYF
V gene: TRBV5-8
clone size: .
CDR3 length: 16
D gene: TRBD2
J gene: TRBJ2-5

CDR3 DNA: TGTGCCAGCAGCCTTGGTGCGCTACCTGAGGAGACCCAGTACTTC
CDR3 protein: CASSLGALPEETQYF
V gene: TRBV7-8
clone size: .
CDR3 length: 15
D gene: .
J gene: TRBJ2-5

CDR3 DNA: TGCGCCAGCAGCCCCTGGGGGGCGTCGAACGAGCAGTACTTC
CDR3 protein: CASSPWGASNEQYF
V gene: TRBV5-1
clone size: .
CDR3 length: 14
D gene: .
J gene: TRBJ2-7

CDR3 DNA: TGTGCCAGCAGCTTAATGGCGGTTCGGAACACCGGGGAGCTGTTTTTT
CDR3 protein: CASSLMAVRNTGELFF
V gene: TRBV7-2
clone size: once
CDR3 length: 16
D gene: .
J gene: TRBJ2-2

CDR3 DNA: TGTGCCAGCAGTTTATCGACAGGGCCTTACGAGCAGTACTTC
CDR3 protein: CASSLSTGPYEQYF
V gene: TRBV27
clone size: many
CDR3 length: 14
D gene: TRBD1
J gene: TRBJ2-7

CDR3 DNA: TGTGCCACCAGCAGAGACTCAGGGACTGAGTTCTACGAGCAGTACTTC
CDR3 protein: CATSRDSGTEFYEQYF
V gene: TRBV15
clone size: .
CDR3 length: 16
D gene: .
J gene: TRBJ2-7

CDR3 DNA: TGTGCCATGCGGACTGCCAGCGGGGAGCTGTTTTTT
CDR3 protein: CAMRTASGELFF
V gene: TRBV28
clone size: .
CDR3 length: 12
D gene: .
J gene: TRBJ2-2

CDR3 DNA: TGCGCCAGCAGCGTGGTCGAGGCAGGGCCCAATTCACCCCTCCACTTT
CDR3 protein: CASSVVEAGPNSPLHF
V gene: TRBV5-1
clone size: few
CDR3 length: 16
D gene: .
J gene: TRBJ1-6

CDR3 DNA: TGTGCCAGCAGCCGTATAGATACAGTCTACTATGGCTACACCTTC
CDR3 protein: CASSRIDTVYYGYTF
V gene: TRBV2
clone size: .
CDR3 length: 15
D gene: .
J gene: TRBJ1-2

CDR3 DNA: TGTGCCAGCAGCTTAAACCCAGCGGGGGAGACCCAGTACTTC
CDR3 protein: CASSLNPAGETQYF
V gene: TRBV7-2
clone size: .
CDR3 length: 14
D gene: TRBD2
J gene: TRBJ2-5

CDR3 DNA: TGCGCCAGCAGCCAGAGACAGGGGGCCTCTGGAAACACCATATATTTT
CDR3 protein: CASSQRQGASGNTIYF
V gene: TRBV4-1
clone size: .
CDR3 length: 16
D gene: TRBD1
J gene: TRBJ1-3

CDR3 DNA: TGCAGCGTTGACAGGGGGCGGACAGATACGCAGTATTTT
CDR3 protein: CSVDRGRTDTQYF
V gene: TRBV29-1
clone size: .
CDR3 length: 13
D gene: TRBD1
J gene: TRBJ2-3

CDR3 DNA: TGTGCCAGCAGCCGACTAGACCCCACAGATACGCAGTATTTT
CDR3 protein: CASSRLDPTDTQYF
V gene: TRBV5-6
clone size: .
CDR3 length: 14
D gene: .
J gene: TRBJ2-3

CDR3 DNA: TGTGCCAGTAGTAAAACGGCAGGGGTAACCACTGAAGCTTTCTTT
CDR3 protein: CASSKTAGVTTEAFF
V gene: TRBV19
clone size: .
CDR3 length: 15
D gene: .
J gene: TRBJ1-1

CDR3 DNA: TGTGCCATCAGTGTCGGGGGATTTAACACTGAAGCTTTCTTT
CDR3 protein: CAISVGGFNTEAFF
V gene: TRBV10-3
clone size: few
CDR3 length: 14
D gene: .
J gene: TRBJ1-1

CDR3 DNA: TGCGCCAGCAGCTTGATTGGAGTTGGGGATACGCAGTATTTT
CDR3 protein: CASSLIGVGDTQYF
V gene: TRBV5-1
clone size: .
CDR3 length: 14
D gene: .
J gene: TRBJ2-3

CDR3 DNA: TGTGCCAGCAGCCGCGCAGGGGGGAGAAGCACAGATACGCAGTATTTT
CDR3 protein: CASSRAGGRSTDTQYF
V gene: TRBV9
clone size: .
CDR3 length: 16
D gene: .
J gene: TRBJ2-3

CDR3 DNA: TGTGCCAGCAGCCAACAATGGAACACTGAAGCTTTCTTT
CDR3 protein: CASSQQWNTEAFF
V gene: TRBV14
clone size: .
CDR3 length: 13
D gene: .
J gene: TRBJ1-1

CDR3 DNA: TGTGCCTGGAGTGTAGGTTCCGGGACAGGAAATGAAAAACTGTTTTTT
CDR3 protein: CAWSVGSGTGNEKLFF
V gene: TRBV30
clone size: .
CDR3 length: 16
D gene: TRBD1
J gene: TRBJ1-4

CDR3 DNA: TGTGCCAGCAGTTGGCTAGCGGGGATCACAGATACGCAGTATTTT
CDR3 protein: CASSWLAGITDTQYF
V gene: TRBV19
clone size: .
CDR3 length: 15
D gene: TRBD2
J gene: TRBJ2-3

CDR3 DNA: TGTGCCGACCACTCCGGGAAAGGGGACAATGAGCAGTTCTTC
CDR3 protein: CADHSGKGDNEQFF
V gene: TRBV11-3
clone size: .
CDR3 length: 14
D gene: .
J gene: TRBJ2-1

CDR3 DNA: TGTGCCAGCAGTTTGAAGATCGGACCGGGGGAGCTGTTTTTT
CDR3 protein: CASSLKIGPGELFF
V gene: TRBV27
clone size: .
CDR3 length: 14
D gene: .
J gene: TRBJ2-2

CDR3 DNA: TGTGCCAGCACCAACCTGGGGTTCTACGAGCAGTACTTC
CDR3 protein: CASTNLGFYEQYF
V gene: TRBV5-6
clone size: .
CDR3 length: 13
D gene: .
J gene: TRBJ2-7

CDR3 DNA: TGTGCCACCCTCCCCGGGCTAGCGGCCTACAATGAGCAGTTCTTC
CDR3 protein: CATLPGLAAYNEQFF
V gene: TRBV27
clone size: .
CDR3 length: 15
D gene: TRBD2
J gene: TRBJ2-1

CDR3 DNA: TGTGCCTGGGGTGGCTACACCTTC
CDR3 protein: CAWGGYTF
V gene: TRBV30
clone size: .
CDR3 length: 8
D gene: .
J gene: TRBJ1-2